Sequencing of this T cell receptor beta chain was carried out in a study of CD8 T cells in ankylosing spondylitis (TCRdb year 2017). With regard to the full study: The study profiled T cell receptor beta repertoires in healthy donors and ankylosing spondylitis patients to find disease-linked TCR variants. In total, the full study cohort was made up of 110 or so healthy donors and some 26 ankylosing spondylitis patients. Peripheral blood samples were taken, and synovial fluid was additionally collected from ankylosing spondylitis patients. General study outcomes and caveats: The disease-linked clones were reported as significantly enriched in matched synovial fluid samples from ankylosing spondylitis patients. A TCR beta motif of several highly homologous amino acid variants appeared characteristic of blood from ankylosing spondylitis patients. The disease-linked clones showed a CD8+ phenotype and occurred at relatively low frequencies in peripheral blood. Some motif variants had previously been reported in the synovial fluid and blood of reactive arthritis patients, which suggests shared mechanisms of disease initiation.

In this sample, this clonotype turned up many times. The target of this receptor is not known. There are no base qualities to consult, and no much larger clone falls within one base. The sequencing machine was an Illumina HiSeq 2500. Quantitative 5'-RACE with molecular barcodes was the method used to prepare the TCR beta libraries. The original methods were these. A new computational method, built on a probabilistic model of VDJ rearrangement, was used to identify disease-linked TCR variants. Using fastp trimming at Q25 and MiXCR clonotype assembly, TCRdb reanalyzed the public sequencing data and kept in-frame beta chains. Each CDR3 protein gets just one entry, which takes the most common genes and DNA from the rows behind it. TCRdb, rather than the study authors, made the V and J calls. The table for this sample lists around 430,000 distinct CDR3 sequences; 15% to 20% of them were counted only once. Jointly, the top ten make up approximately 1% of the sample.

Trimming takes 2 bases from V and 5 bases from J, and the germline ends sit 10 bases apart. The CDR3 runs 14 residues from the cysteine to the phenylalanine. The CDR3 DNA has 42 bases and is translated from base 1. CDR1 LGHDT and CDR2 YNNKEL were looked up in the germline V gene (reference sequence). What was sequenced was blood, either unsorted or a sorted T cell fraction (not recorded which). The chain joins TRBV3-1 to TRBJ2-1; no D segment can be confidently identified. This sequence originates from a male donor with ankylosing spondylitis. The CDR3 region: CASSQRWADNEQFF. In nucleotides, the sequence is TGTGCCAGCAGCCAAAGATGGGCAGACAATGAGCAGTTCTTC.